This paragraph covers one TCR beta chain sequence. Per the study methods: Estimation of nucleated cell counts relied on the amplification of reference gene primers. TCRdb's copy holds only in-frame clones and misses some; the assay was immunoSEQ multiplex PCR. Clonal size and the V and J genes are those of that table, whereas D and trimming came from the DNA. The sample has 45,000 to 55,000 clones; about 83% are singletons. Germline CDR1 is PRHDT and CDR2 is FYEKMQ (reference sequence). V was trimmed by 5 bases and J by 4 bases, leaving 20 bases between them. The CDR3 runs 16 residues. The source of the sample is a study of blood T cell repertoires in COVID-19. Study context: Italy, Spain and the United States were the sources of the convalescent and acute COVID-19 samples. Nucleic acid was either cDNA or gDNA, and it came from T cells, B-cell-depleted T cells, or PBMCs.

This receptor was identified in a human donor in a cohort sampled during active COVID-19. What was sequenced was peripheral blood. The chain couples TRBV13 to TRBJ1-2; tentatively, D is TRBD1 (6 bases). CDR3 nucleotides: TGTGCCAGCAGCCCCGGGGCGGGGGGGGCGGGCTATGGCTACACCTTC. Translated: CASSPGAGGAGYGYTF.